The 5 T cell receptor beta chains presented below share a single source sample, sequenced in a study of PD-1 blockade in classical Hodgkin lymphoma. Assay used: immunoSEQ multiplex PCR; TCRdb lists only in-frame clones, some missing. The sample lists 25,000 to 35,000 clones; 85% to 95% were seen once. Time point reported: newly diagnosed, previously untreated cHL patient sample. Material: peripheral blood mononuclear cells (PBMCs). The receptors here all came from a human donor with classical Hodgkin lymphoma.

The CDR3 coding sequence is TGTGCCAGCAGCCCGACTCGACCCACCGGGGAGCTGTTTTTT. Translated: CASSPTRPTGELFF. The genes are TRBV5-5 and TRBJ2-2; D unclear. The germline V and J ends were trimmed by 4 bases and 4 bases, with 11 bases remaining between them. The CDR3 runs to 14 residues. CDR1 is SGHKS, CDR2 YYEKEE, per germline (reference sequence).

This chain connects TRBV5-6 to TRBJ2-5; 13 bases match TRBD2. Germline CDR1 SGHDT, CDR2 YYEEEE. The CDR3 extends over 18 amino acids. V was pared by 3 bases and J by 0 bases, with 8 bases of the junction left unmatched. CDR3 nucleotide sequence: TGTGCCAGCAGCTCCCTACTAGCGGGAGGGTTGTACCAAGAGACCCAGTACTTC. It is translated as CASSSLLAGGLYQETQYF. The variable domain in full, with the rest retrieved from reference TRBV5-6 and TRBJ2-5, is DAGVTQSPTHLIKTRGQQVTLRCSPKSGHDTVSWYQQALGQGPQFIFQYYEEEERQRGNFPDRFSGHQFPNYSSELNVNALLLGDSALYLCASSSLLAGGLYQETQYFGPGTRLLVL.

The V gene is TRBV2, the J gene TRBJ2-7; TRBD2 matches 15 bases. Germline V gene data show CDR1 as SNHLY and CDR2 as FYNNEI. V shed 6 bases and J 8 bases; nucleotides not matched to a gene: 14. CDR3 size: 17 residues. CDR3 region: CASSLGLAGGPNRKQYF. The CDR3 DNA reads as TGTGCCAGCAGCCTCGGACTAGCGGGGGGGCCGAATAGAAAGCAGTACTTC.

The chain links TRBV27 to TRBJ2-2; 14 bases map to TRBD2. The CDR3 has 16 amino acids. V lost 5 bases and J lost 8; bases outside the gene matches: 7. The germline V gene encodes CDR1 MNHEY and CDR2 SMNVEV (reference sequence). Here the CDR3 reads CASSPRLAGGPGELFF. The CDR3 nucleotides are TGTGCCAGCAGTCCCAGACTAGCGGGAGGGCCTGGGGAGCTGTTTTTT.

The V and J genes are TRBV5-8 and TRBJ1-2; possible D gene TRBD1, 5 bases. Trimming shortened V by 4 bases and J by 9 bases, and 25 bases separated the two germline ends. The CDR3 spans 16 residues. Germline CDR1 and CDR2: SGHTS and YDEGEE. The CDR3 coding sequence is TGTGCCAGCAGCCGCCGTGGGACCGACAGAGGGTCTAGCTACACCTTC. Translated: CASSRRGTDRGSSYTF.